This T cell receptor (beta chain) emerged from a study of T cell responses to AZD1222 COVID-19 vaccine. CDR1 is SGHRS and CDR2 is YFSETQ in the germline V gene. The CDR3 consists of 15 residues. Trimming left V 4 bases short and J 1 base short, with 14 bases between. Study-wide results and caveats: Nearly half of spike-specific TCRs reportedly target unmutated variant regions. Baseline testing showed seropositivity in only six AZD1222 recipients. Donors were chiefly white British, with a greater number of females, and clonal diversity was perhaps underestimated. Sampling captured repertoires only after the peak T cell response.

A note on this clone: Its antigen remains unknown.

Only in-frame clones appear in the TCRdb table, and some are missing; sequencing was by immunoSEQ multiplex PCR. Among around 160,000 clones listed, 91% were seen once. This receptor was taken from an adult in good health. The sequences come from peripheral blood, collected on day 0 of AZD1222 vaccination. J is TRBJ2-5 and V is TRBV5-1, with D possibly matching TRBD2 (6 bases). CDR3 in amino acids: CASSLAGGVQETQYF. CDR3 coding DNA: TGCGCCAGCAGCCTGGCCGGGGGAGTCCAAGAGACCCAGTACTTC.